The 2 T cell receptor beta chains reported below all come from one sample, sequenced in a study of T cell responses to AZD1222 COVID-19 vaccine. The table came from immunoSEQ multiplex PCR; TCRdb's copy has only in-frame clones and leaves some out. The sample yields more than 95,000 clones, approximately 85% seen once. Sequenced here: peripheral blood, sampled 28 days after the second AZD1222 dose. Every receptor here comes from an adult who received the AZD1222 COVID-19 vaccine.

The chain joins TRBV7-2 to TRBJ2-1, with no clear D. This CDR3 region has 12 residues. Germline V gene lookup returns CDR1 SGHTA and CDR2 FQGNSA. Trimming shortened V by 1 base and J by 6 bases, and 4 bases separated the two germline ends. The CDR3 DNA reads as TGTGCCAGCAGCTTAGACCGCAATGAGCAGTTCTTC. It translates to CASSLDRNEQFF.

The gene calls are TRBV30 and TRBJ1-2; the D is unclear. The CDR3 is 13 amino acids. V was cut by 1 base and J by 0 bases, with 6 bases left in between. Germline lookup yields CDR1 GTSNPN and CDR2 SVGIG (reference sequence). As DNA, the CDR3 is TGTGCCTGGAGTGCGGGGTCTAACTATGGCTACACCTTC. Translating gives CAWSAGSNYGYTF.